This entry is about one TCR beta chain. These data come from a study of blood T cell repertoires in COVID-19. Turning to the study itself: Samples came from the United States, Italy and Spain, spanning acute and convalescent COVID-19.

Recruitment covered roughly 24 US areas and drew participants whose ages spanned about 18 to 90 years. The study assigned cohorts using participant-reported clinical history. TCRdb's copy holds only in-frame clones and misses some; the assay was immunoSEQ multiplex PCR. This table holds approximately 330,000 clones, approximately 86% found once. Looked up from germline, CDR1 is MDHEN and CDR2 is SYDVKM. V was clipped by 6 bases and J by 1 base; unmatched bases: 7. This CDR3 region has 15 residues. The TCR was taken from a woman between 35 and 50 years old with acute COVID-19. The chain is built from TRBV28 and TRBJ1-2, with TRBD1 identical over 8 bases. Sequences were obtained from PBMCs or T cells enriched from blood (not recorded which). DNA of the CDR3: TGTGCCAGCAGAACCGGGACAGGTCTTAACTATGGCTACACCTTC. It is translated as CASRTGTGLNYGYTF.